The 6 T cell receptor beta chains below come from one sample, sequenced in a study of PD-L1 blockade in urothelial cancer. Sequencing used immunoSEQ multiplex PCR; TCRdb keeps in-frame clones, though not all of them. Among more than 15,000 clones listed, about nine tenths were seen once. The material was PBMCs, obtained around atezolizumab (anti-PD-L1) treatment. Receptor source: a man over 45 with urothelial cancer.

J is TRBJ2-1 and V is TRBV15; 10 bases are a match to TRBD1. Germline lookup yields CDR1 LNHNV and CDR2 YYDKDF (reference sequence). This CDR3 has 17 amino acids. V lost 0 bases to trimming and J lost 6 bases; unmatched junction nucleotides: 8. In DNA form, the CDR3 reads TGTGCCACCAGCAGAGATGGGGTGGGGACAGGGGTCAATGAGCAGTTCTTC. It specifies CATSRDGVGTGVNEQFF.

The chain employs TRBV7-9 and TRBJ2-7, with 9 bases that match TRBD2. Germline assignment: CDR1 SEHNR and CDR2 FQNEAQ (reference sequence). Trimming removed 5 bases from V and 6 bases from J; junction bases left unmatched: 8. This CDR3 contains 14 residues. CDR3 coding DNA: TGTGCCAGCAGCCCAAGCGGGGGGCCCGGCGAGCAGTACTTC. Translation gives CASSPSGGPGEQYF.

The V and J genes are TRBV7-3 and TRBJ2-1; a possible D gene is TRBD2 (5 bases). Germline-derived CDR1 and CDR2 are SGHTA and FQGTGA. This CDR3 has 16 residues. Deletions cut 4 bases from V and 6 bases from J, with 19 bases between. The CDR3 bases are TGTGCCAGCAGCTCCACACGGGATTCAACGGCCAATGAGCAGTTCTTC. It is translated as CASSSTRDSTANEQFF.

V gene TRBV19 combines with J gene TRBJ1-5; tentative D call: TRBD1 (6 bases). The CDR3 totals 16 residues. V was clipped by 9 bases and J by 1 base, with 19 bases between them. CDR1 and CDR2 (germline): LNHDA, SQIVND (reference sequence). CDR3 amino acids: CASSKGEGLSNQPQHF. The CDR3 DNA is TGTGCCAGCTCGAAGGGGGAGGGGCTCAGCAATCAGCCCCAGCATTTT.

The chain links TRBV2 to TRBJ2-2, with D maybe TRBD1 (5 bases). The CDR3 is made up of 19 amino acids. Deletions cut 0 bases from V and 1 base from J, with 18 bases between. CDR1 SNHLY and CDR2 FYNNEI come from the germline V gene. The CDR3 nucleotides read TGTGCCAGCAGTGAAGCGCTGATGGGGCTTGGTTTGAACACCGGGGAGCTGTTTTTT. This gives the protein CASSEALMGLGLNTGELFF. Based on the CDR3 plus reference TRBV2 and TRBJ2-2, the full variable domain is EPEVTQTPSHQVTQMGQEVILRCVPISNHLYFYWYRQILGQKVEFLVSFYNNEISEKSEIFDDQFSVERPDGSNFTLKIRSTKLEDSAMYFCASSEALMGLGLNTGELFFGEGSRLTVL.

The chain has TRBV21-1 and TRBJ1-4; the table's D call, TRBD1, has no DNA check behind it. TRBV21-1 is a recognized pseudogene. The CDR3 is made up of 17 amino acids. Written as DNA, the CDR3 is TGTGCCAGCAGCCCCAGGGGACAATCTACGGTCATTGAAAAACTGTTTTTT. Translation: CASSPRGQSTVIEKLFF.